The rows below give T cell receptor beta chains drawn from one sample of a study of blood T cells in healthy people across ages. Each CDR3 protein is one row after TCRdb ran MiXCR on the 5' RACE reads. Among 580,000 or so distinct CDR3 sequences listed, more than 45% were seen once. Sequencing was carried out using blood. The receptors derive from an elderly man in good health. Both conserved end residues are part of each CDR3. The D gene is left open where the match is weak. Only some rows state a clone size, as once, few, many or a class for expanded clones.

D gene: -
V gene: TRBV29-1
clone size: -
J gene: TRBJ2-7
CDR3 DNA: TGCAGCGGACCGGGACGGGGCTACGAGCAGTACTTC
CDR3 protein: CSGPGRGYEQYF

D gene: -
V gene: TRBV2
clone size: few
J gene: TRBJ2-5
CDR3 DNA: TGTGCCAGCAGTGAAGAACCGCGCCGGGAGACCCAGTACTTC
CDR3 protein: CASSEEPRRETQYF

D gene: -
V gene: TRBV30
clone size: -
J gene: TRBJ2-7
CDR3 DNA: TGTGCCTGGAGTGGAAAGGAGTACGAGCAGTACTTC
CDR3 protein: CAWSGKEYEQYF

D gene: -
V gene: TRBV6-5
clone size: many
J gene: TRBJ2-6
CDR3 DNA: TGTGCCAGCAGTTATAGAGGACGGGGGGGGGCCAACGTCCTGACTTTC
CDR3 protein: CASSYRGRGGANVLTF

D gene: -
V gene: TRBV11-1
clone size: -
J gene: TRBJ2-1
CDR3 DNA: TGTGCCAGCAGCTCCGCAGAAGGGGGGGCCGAGGAGACCCAGTTCTTC
CDR3 protein: CASSSAEGGAEETQFF

D gene: -
V gene: TRBV6-6
clone size: many
J gene: TRBJ2-4
CDR3 DNA: TGTGCCAGCAGCCGGGACCACCGCAAAAACATTCAGTACTTC
CDR3 protein: CASSRDHRKNIQYF

D gene: -
V gene: TRBV4-1
clone size: -
J gene: TRBJ2-7
CDR3 DNA: TGCGCCAGCAGCCTCCAGATCCAAGGTACCGGGTCTCGTAGCGAGCAGTACTTC
CDR3 protein: CASSLQIQGTGSRSEQYF

D gene: -
V gene: TRBV7-9
clone size: -
J gene: TRBJ1-2
CDR3 DNA: TGTGCCAGCAGCCCGGCTGCGCAGGGACTCTATGGCTACACCTTC
CDR3 protein: CASSPAAQGLYGYTF

D gene: -
V gene: TRBV24-1
clone size: few
J gene: TRBJ2-3
CDR3 DNA: TGTGCCACCAGTGATGGACAGCTAACGCCCACAGATACGCAGTATTTT
CDR3 protein: CATSDGQLTPTDTQYF

D gene: -
V gene: TRBV29-1
clone size: -
J gene: TRBJ1-1
CDR3 DNA: TGCAGCATGAGGGGGACGAACACTGAAGCTTTCTTT
CDR3 protein: CSMRGTNTEAFF

D gene: TRBD2
V gene: TRBV29-1
clone size: few
J gene: TRBJ2-3
CDR3 DNA: TGCAGCGTTGAGGGCGGGAGGGGCACAGATACGCAGTATTTT
CDR3 protein: CSVEGGRGTDTQYF

D gene: -
V gene: TRBV9
clone size: -
J gene: TRBJ1-1
CDR3 DNA: TGTGCCAGCAAACCCGGGTCGGGGAACACTGAAGCTTTCTTT
CDR3 protein: CASKPGSGNTEAFF

D gene: TRBD2
V gene: TRBV7-9
clone size: many
J gene: TRBJ2-1
CDR3 DNA: TGTGCCAGCAGCGCCGGACTAGCGAGTTCTTTCACTGAGCAGTTCTTC
CDR3 protein: CASSAGLASSFTEQFF

D gene: TRBD2
V gene: TRBV29-1
clone size: few
J gene: TRBJ2-1
CDR3 DNA: TGCAGCGTTGACGAGCGGGAGGCTACTGAGCAGTTCTTC
CDR3 protein: CSVDEREATEQFF

D gene: -
V gene: TRBV7-8
clone size: -
J gene: TRBJ1-2
CDR3 DNA: TGTGCCAGCAGCCCGGAGGGGTTCAGCGGCTACACCTTC
CDR3 protein: CASSPEGFSGYTF

D gene: TRBD2
V gene: TRBV20-1
clone size: few
J gene: TRBJ2-7
CDR3 DNA: TGCAGTGCTAGAGGGACTAGCGGGAGGGCCTTCGACGAGCAGTACTTC
CDR3 protein: CSARGTSGRAFDEQYF

D gene: -
V gene: TRBV4-2
clone size: -
J gene: TRBJ1-1
CDR3 DNA: TGTGCCAGCAGCCAAGACCCCAATTCGGCGGGGAACACTGAAGCTTTCTTT
CDR3 protein: CASSQDPNSAGNTEAFF

D gene: -
V gene: TRBV6-5
clone size: few
J gene: TRBJ2-5
CDR3 DNA: TGTGCCAGCAGTCGCACTCCCGGGGCTGCAGAGACCCAGTACTTC
CDR3 protein: CASSRTPGAAETQYF

D gene: -
V gene: TRBV12-3/TRBV12-4
clone size: -
J gene: TRBJ2-7
CDR3 DNA: TGTGCCAGCAGTTTAGTGGGTGGCGGGATCTCCTACAAGCAGTACTTC
CDR3 protein: CASSLVGGGISYKQYF

D gene: TRBD2
V gene: TRBV10-3
clone size: few
J gene: TRBJ2-1
CDR3 DNA: TGTGCCATCAATTCCGGGAGGGACCATGGGCAGTTCTTC
CDR3 protein: CAINSGRDHGQFF

D gene: -
V gene: TRBV7-2
clone size: -
J gene: TRBJ2-1
CDR3 DNA: TGTGCCAGCACTCTAGCCACCACTTACAATGAGCAGTTCTTC
CDR3 protein: CASTLATTYNEQFF

D gene: -
V gene: TRBV4-2
clone size: -
J gene: TRBJ1-6
CDR3 DNA: TGTGCCAGCAGCCAAGATGGGCGGGGGGGAGGTGATTCACCCCTCCACTTT
CDR3 protein: CASSQDGRGGGDSPLHF

D gene: -
V gene: TRBV3-1
clone size: few
J gene: TRBJ2-1
CDR3 DNA: TGTGCCAGCAGCTCTCCCCTGCGGGGAAACAATGAGCAGTTCTTC
CDR3 protein: CASSSPLRGNNEQFF

D gene: -
V gene: TRBV6-5
clone size: few
J gene: TRBJ2-1
CDR3 DNA: TGTGCCAGCAGTTACTCGAGTCTGGATTACAATGAGCAGTTCTTC
CDR3 protein: CASSYSSLDYNEQFF

D gene: TRBD2
V gene: TRBV20-1
clone size: -
J gene: TRBJ2-5
CDR3 DNA: TGCAGTGCTTTGACTAGCGGGAGGGACAATGAGCAGTACTTC
CDR3 protein: CSALTSGRDNEQYF